Listed here are 4 T cell receptor beta chains from one sample, sequenced in a study of post-analysis software for immune sequencing data. For these TCRs, the target antigens are not known. TCR beta cDNA libraries included unique molecular identifiers. MiXCR was run by TCRdb on the PCR reads, yielding one entry per CDR3 protein. The profile covers about 380,000 distinct CDR3 sequences, with approximately 38% appearing a single time and around an eighth taken by the ten largest. Study-wide results and caveats: Roughly 5 TRBV segments (TRBV5-6, TRBV5-1 and TRBV20-1 among them) occurred more frequently in patients than in controls.

Sequencing input: blood. Source of these receptors: a girl between 5 and 17 years old with multiple sclerosis.

The chain employs TRBV7-2 and TRBJ2-1; 7 bases line up with TRBD1. The CDR3 loop spans 15 amino acids. The V gene's germline CDR1 is SGHTA and CDR2 FQGNSA. J was trimmed by 0 bases and V by 3 bases; bases with no gene match: 2. CDR3 amino acids: CASSFHRGSYNEQFF. The CDR3 DNA reads TGTGCCAGCAGCTTCCACAGGGGCTCCTACAATGAGCAGTTCTTC.

This clonotype occurred a few times. The chain couples TRBV6-2 or TRBV6-3 to TRBJ2-3, with 7 bases identical to TRBD1. The germline CDR1 and CDR2 sequences are MNHEY and SVGEGT. The CDR3 has 16 residues. V gave up 0 bases and J gave up 5 bases; unmatched junction bases: 8. CDR3 loop: CASSYSEGALGDTQYF. The CDR3 coding sequence is TGTGCCAGCAGTTACTCCGAGGGGGCATTAGGAGATACGCAGTATTTT.

The chain uses TRBV7-3 and TRBJ2-1; D is uncertain. The DNA end is more similar to TRBJ2-7, so the J call may be wrong. Germline CDR1 is SGHTA and CDR2 is FQGTGA. The CDR3 contains 17 residues. The CDR3 sequence: CASSLGQAKSSYNEQYF. The CDR3 DNA reads as TGTGCCAGCAGCTTAGGGCAGGCTAAGAGCTCCTACAATGAGCAGTACTTC.

The V gene is TRBV27, the J gene TRBJ2-7; no clear D. CDR3 length: 16 residues. Looked up from germline, CDR1 is MNHEY and CDR2 is SMNVEV (reference sequence). V was cut by 0 bases and J by 1 base, with 13 bases left in between. CDR3 in amino acids: CASSLSVGIRSYEQYF. The CDR3 DNA reads TGTGCCAGCAGTTTATCGGTGGGGATTCGGTCCTACGAGCAGTACTTC.